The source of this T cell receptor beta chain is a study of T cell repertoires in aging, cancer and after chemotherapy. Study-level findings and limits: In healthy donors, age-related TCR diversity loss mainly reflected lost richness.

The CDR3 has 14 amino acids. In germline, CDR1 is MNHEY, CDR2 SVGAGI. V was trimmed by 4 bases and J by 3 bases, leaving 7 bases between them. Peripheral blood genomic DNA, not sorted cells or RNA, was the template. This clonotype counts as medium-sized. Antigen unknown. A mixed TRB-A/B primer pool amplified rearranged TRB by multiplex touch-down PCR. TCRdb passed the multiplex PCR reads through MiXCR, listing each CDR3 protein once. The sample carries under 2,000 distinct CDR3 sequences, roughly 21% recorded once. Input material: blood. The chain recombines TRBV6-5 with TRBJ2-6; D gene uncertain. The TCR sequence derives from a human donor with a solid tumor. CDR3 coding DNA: TGTGCCAGCAGTTCTACACTTGGGGCCAACGTCCTGACTTTC. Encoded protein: CASSSTLGANVLTF.